A single sample is the source of the 14 T cell receptor beta chains below, sequenced in a study of beta chain features in type 1 diabetes. Antigens of these TCRs are unknown. The whole isolated RNA underwent reverse transcription, so sequencing captured expressed TCRB transcripts. TCRdb's table, derived via immunoSEQ multiplex PCR, lists solely in-frame clones and lacks some. The profile covers around 140,000 clones, with 9% appearing a single time and around 0.75% taken by the ten largest. The study's findings and limits: Moderately but significantly shorter TCRB CDR3s were found in Type 1 diabetes patients in all four CD4+ subsets.

The sequencing input was central memory CD4+ T cells from blood. These receptors all stem from a man under 40 with type 1 diabetes.

This clone was seen a handful of times. This chain connects TRBV5-1 to TRBJ2-1; 11 bases agree with TRBD2. The CDR3 runs to 14 residues. Germline trimming cut 2 bases from V and 8 bases from J; bases unmatched to any gene: 3. CDR1 SGHRS and CDR2 YFSETQ come from the germline V gene. In DNA, the CDR3 is TGCGCCAGCAGCTTTAGCGGGGGGGGAGATGAGCAGTTCTTC. Amino acid sequence: CASSFSGGGDEQFF.

In this sample, this clone turned up a few times. This rearrangement joins TRBV2 to TRBJ2-3, with 8 bases that match TRBD2. The CDR3 has 15 residues. Unmatched junction bases numbered 10, after V lost 5 bases and J lost 6 bases. Germline lookup yields CDR1 SNHLY and CDR2 FYNNEI. The CDR3 sequence: CASSPTGGARDTQYF. DNA of the CDR3: TGTGCCAGCAGTCCTACCGGGGGGGCCAGGGATACGCAGTATTTT.

V is TRBV30 and J is TRBJ1-3; TRBD1 matches at 7 bases. From germline, CDR1 is GTSNPN and CDR2 SVGIG (reference sequence). The V segment lost 2 bases and the J segment 0 bases; nucleotides outside the gene matches: 4. The CDR3 totals 15 residues. CDR3 sequence (DNA): TGTGCCTGGAGTACGGGACAGAGCTCTGGAAACACCATATATTTT. It yields the protein CAWSTGQSSGNTIYF.

This clone has more than one count but fewer than ten. The rearrangement joins TRBV6-5 to TRBJ1-1, with TRBD1 as a possible D gene (5 bases). Trimming removed 5 bases at V and 5 bases at J, with 12 bases between. This CDR3 is 13 amino acids long. From germline, CDR1 is MNHEY and CDR2 SVGAGI. CDR3 in amino acids: CASSLGGGTEAFF. CDR3 nucleotide sequence: TGTGCCAGCAGTCTGGGCGGGGGGACTGAAGCTTTCTTT.

This clone was counted between two and nine times. The V gene is TRBV27, the J gene TRBJ1-5; D call uncertain. V was cut by 6 bases and J by 4 bases, with 7 bases left in between. Germline V gene lookup returns CDR1 MNHEY and CDR2 SMNVEV (reference sequence). The CDR3 loop spans 12 amino acids. The CDR3 protein is CASRHGNQPQHF. The CDR3 coding sequence is TGTGCCAGCAGGCACGGGAATCAGCCCCAGCATTTT.

The chain recombines TRBV6-6 with TRBJ1-6, with 8 bases lining up with TRBD1. This CDR3 contains 15 residues. From germline, CDR1 is MNHNY and CDR2 SVGAGI (reference sequence). The J segment lost 6 bases and the V segment lost 6 bases, leaving 7 bases of the junction unmatched. In nucleotides, the CDR3 is TGTGCCAGCAGCCTTGACAGGGGAACTAATTCACCCCTCCACTTT. Its translation is CASSLDRGTNSPLHF.

This clone occurred a few times. The gene calls are TRBV19 and TRBJ2-2; D might be TRBD1 (5 bases). V was clipped by 5 bases and J by 0 bases, with 13 bases between them. Germline lookup yields CDR1 LNHDA and CDR2 SQIVND (reference sequence). The CDR3 has 16 amino acids. This CDR3 is CASSVRVTANTGELFF. The CDR3 DNA is TGTGCCAGTAGTGTGCGTGTGACAGCGAACACCGGGGAGCTGTTTTTT.

This chain links TRBV7-9 with TRBJ1-1; D is perhaps TRBD1 (6 bases). Deletions cut 5 bases from V and 4 bases from J, with 11 bases between. The CDR3 loop spans 13 amino acids. Germline CDR1 is SEHNR and CDR2 is FQNEAQ (reference sequence). The CDR3 region is CASSPTGTTEAFF. The CDR3 DNA is TGTGCCAGCAGCCCTACAGGGACCACTGAAGCTTTCTTT. Full variable domain (remainder filled in from reference TRBV7-9 and TRBJ1-1): DTGVSQNPRHKITKRGQNVTFRCDPISEHNRLYWYRQTLGQGPEFLTYFQNEAQLEKSRLLSDRFSAERPKGSFSTLEIQRTEQGDSAMYLCASSPTGTTEAFFGQGTRLTVV.

V and J are TRBV7-2 and TRBJ2-3; the D is unclear. The germline CDR1 and CDR2 sequences are SGHTA and FQGNSA. This CDR3 has 15 residues. Trimming removed 5 bases at V and 4 bases at J, with 16 bases between. CDR3 loop: CASSQGVDRPDTQYF. The DNA of the CDR3 is TGTGCCAGCAGCCAAGGAGTAGATAGGCCAGATACGCAGTATTTT.

V gene TRBV25-1 combines with J gene TRBJ2-5; 9 bases are shared with TRBD2. With 2 bases clipped from V and 5 bases from J, the junction kept 9 bases outside the gene matches. The germline V gene has CDR1 MGHDK and CDR2 SYGVNS. The length of the CDR3 is 16 residues. In nucleotides, the CDR3 is TGTGCCAGCAGTGAACTGGGGCGGGGGGGCCAGGAGACCCAGTACTTC. This encodes CASSELGRGGQETQYF.

The chain uses TRBV7-3 and TRBJ2-7; 8 bases match TRBD1. Losses at the gene ends were 5 bases for V and 6 bases for J; bases not matched to a gene: 6. The germline gives CDR1 SGHTA, CDR2 FQGTGA. This CDR3 region has 13 residues. The CDR3 spells CASSNQGAGEQYF. CDR3 DNA: TGTGCCAGCAGCAACCAGGGGGCGGGCGAGCAGTACTTC.

This clone was observed many times. The V call is TRBV19, the J call TRBJ1-1, with D perhaps TRBD1 (5 bases). V was pared by 10 bases and J by 0 bases, with 12 bases between. Germline values: CDR1 LNHDA, CDR2 SQIVND (reference sequence). The CDR3 length is 13 residues. The CDR3 DNA is TGTGCCATCTCATTGACAGTGAACACTGAAGCTTTCTTT. Amino acid sequence: CAISLTVNTEAFF.

In its sample, this clone was seen a few times. The chain has TRBV5-6 and TRBJ1-6; D uncertain. Germline loops: CDR1 SGHDT, CDR2 YYEEEE. CDR3 length: 14 residues. The V gene lost 0 bases and the J gene lost 6 bases, with 7 bases spanning the gap. The CDR3 sequence: CASSLGVSNSPLHF. DNA for the CDR3: TGTGCCAGCAGCTTGGGCGTTTCTAATTCACCCCTCCACTTT. The full variable domain, rest sourced from reference TRBV5-6 and TRBJ1-6, is DAGVTQSPTHLIKTRGQQVTLRCSPKSGHDTVSWYQQALGQGPQFIFQYYEEEERQRGNFPDRFSGHQFPNYSSELNVNALLLGDSALYLCASSLGVSNSPLHFGNGTRLTVT.

This clone was observed a handful of times. This rearrangement joins TRBV6-5 to TRBJ2-1; 7 bases match TRBD2. Germline CDR1 and CDR2: MNHEY and SVGAGI. V dropped 4 bases and J dropped 7; count of bases not matched to a gene: 13. This CDR3 is 16 amino acids long. The CDR3 here is CASSSTRRGSWNEQFF. The CDR3 region has the DNA TGTGCCAGCAGTTCTACCCGGCGGGGGTCCTGGAATGAGCAGTTCTTC.